The rows below give T cell receptor beta chains drawn from one sample of a study of blood T cells in healthy people across ages. TCRdb independently ran MiXCR on the 5' RACE reads; one entry per CDR3 protein. The table shows around 900,000 distinct CDR3 sequences, with roughly 50% occurring only once. Sample: blood. All receptors come from a woman in her sixties or seventies in good health. The CDR3 runs from the conserved cysteine through the conserved F or W. D genes are given only for firm matches. Expanded clones get a size class; other rows say once, few or many, or leave the size out.

clone_size: .
j_call: TRBJ2-3
cdr3_length: 15
v_call: TRBV7-2
d_call: .
cdr3_aa: CASRSDGRDTDTQYF
cdr3_nt: TGTGCCAGCAGGTCCGACGGGCGGGACACAGATACGCAGTATTTT

clone_size: few
j_call: TRBJ2-7
cdr3_length: 19
v_call: TRBV7-2
d_call: TRBD2
cdr3_aa: CASSLGGGLAGGFSYEQYF
cdr3_nt: TGTGCCAGCAGCTTAGGGGGGGGCCTAGCGGGAGGGTTCTCCTACGAGCAGTACTTC

clone_size: once
j_call: TRBJ2-7
cdr3_length: 13
v_call: TRBV15
d_call: .
cdr3_aa: CATSDRTPYEQYF
cdr3_nt: TGTGCCACCAGCGACAGAACCCCTTACGAGCAGTACTTC

clone_size: .
j_call: TRBJ2-3
cdr3_length: 17
v_call: TRBV4-2
d_call: .
cdr3_aa: CASSQEYGPGVRNTQYF
cdr3_nt: TGTGCCAGCAGCCAAGAGTACGGTCCGGGAGTAAGGAATACGCAGTATTTT

clone_size: .
j_call: TRBJ2-1
cdr3_length: 15
v_call: TRBV7-2
d_call: .
cdr3_aa: CASSLVDGTYNEQFF
cdr3_nt: TGTGCCAGCAGCTTAGTTGACGGTACCTACAATGAGCAGTTCTTC

clone_size: .
j_call: TRBJ1-2
cdr3_length: 14
v_call: TRBV24-1
d_call: .
cdr3_aa: CATSDPGRNYGYTF
cdr3_nt: TGTGCCACCAGTGACCCCGGAAGGAACTATGGCTACACCTTC

clone_size: .
j_call: TRBJ2-3
cdr3_length: 12
v_call: TRBV12-3/TRBV12-4
d_call: .
cdr3_aa: CASRAGPDTQYF
cdr3_nt: TGTGCCAGCAGAGCAGGGCCAGATACGCAGTATTTT

clone_size: few
j_call: TRBJ2-3
cdr3_length: 12
v_call: TRBV20-1
d_call: .
cdr3_aa: CSAGWGPDTQYF
cdr3_nt: TGCAGTGCGGGATGGGGGCCCGATACGCAGTATTTT

clone_size: few
j_call: TRBJ2-7
cdr3_length: 13
v_call: TRBV20-1
d_call: TRBD1
cdr3_aa: CSFSSGTGSEQYF
cdr3_nt: TGCAGTTTTAGCTCAGGGACAGGGAGCGAGCAGTACTTC

clone_size: .
j_call: TRBJ2-5
cdr3_length: 15
v_call: TRBV6-2/TRBV6-3
d_call: TRBD1
cdr3_aa: CASSRDRGRYETQYF
cdr3_nt: TGTGCCAGCAGTAGGGACAGGGGTAGATACGAGACCCAGTACTTC

clone_size: .
j_call: TRBJ2-7
cdr3_length: 14
v_call: TRBV12-3/TRBV12-4
d_call: .
cdr3_aa: CASSPQGPTYEQYF
cdr3_nt: TGTGCCAGCAGTCCCCAGGGACCCACCTACGAGCAGTACTTC

clone_size: .
j_call: TRBJ2-5
cdr3_length: 15
v_call: TRBV11-3
d_call: TRBD2
cdr3_aa: CASSLGLAGDETQYF
cdr3_nt: TGTGCCAGCAGCTTAGGACTAGCGGGAGACGAGACCCAGTACTTC

clone_size: .
j_call: TRBJ2-7
cdr3_length: 14
v_call: TRBV20-1
d_call: TRBD2
cdr3_aa: CSVRRSSGNYEQYF
cdr3_nt: TGCAGTGTCCGAAGGTCTAGCGGGAACTACGAGCAGTACTTC

clone_size: .
j_call: TRBJ2-7
cdr3_length: 13
v_call: TRBV27
d_call: .
cdr3_aa: CASSLNGDYEQYF
cdr3_nt: TGTGCCAGCAGTTTAAATGGGGACTACGAGCAGTACTTC

clone_size: once
j_call: TRBJ2-1
cdr3_length: 16
v_call: TRBV20-1
d_call: TRBD2
cdr3_aa: CSAPGRGWGSYNEQFF
cdr3_nt: TGCAGTGCCCCGGGGAGGGGCTGGGGGTCCTACAATGAGCAGTTCTTC

clone_size: .
j_call: TRBJ2-1
cdr3_length: 13
v_call: TRBV18
d_call: .
cdr3_aa: CASSRARATEQFF
cdr3_nt: TGTGCCAGCTCAAGGGCGCGGGCCACGGAGCAGTTCTTC

clone_size: .
j_call: TRBJ2-4
cdr3_length: 15
v_call: TRBV11-3
d_call: TRBD2
cdr3_aa: CASSSGGGGKDIQYF
cdr3_nt: TGTGCCAGCAGCTCCGGGGGCGGGGGGAAGGACATTCAGTACTTC

clone_size: .
j_call: TRBJ2-1
cdr3_length: 12
v_call: TRBV7-2
d_call: .
cdr3_aa: CASSPSGPQQFF
cdr3_nt: TGTGCCAGCAGCCCCAGCGGCCCGCAGCAGTTCTTC

clone_size: .
j_call: TRBJ1-2
cdr3_length: 17
v_call: TRBV24-1
d_call: .
cdr3_aa: CATSDPKDIQGVHGYTF
cdr3_nt: TGTGCCACCAGTGATCCCAAGGACATCCAGGGAGTCCATGGCTACACCTTC

clone_size: .
j_call: TRBJ2-3
cdr3_length: 13
v_call: TRBV7-2
d_call: TRBD2
cdr3_aa: CANSSETSLAQYF
cdr3_nt: TGTGCCAACAGCTCCGAGACTAGCTTGGCGCAGTATTTT

clone_size: .
j_call: TRBJ2-1
cdr3_length: 18
v_call: TRBV11-2
d_call: TRBD2
cdr3_aa: CASSAELVGGPLYNEQFF
cdr3_nt: TGTGCCAGCAGCGCAGAACTCGTGGGAGGGCCTTTGTACAATGAGCAGTTCTTC

clone_size: .
j_call: TRBJ1-5
cdr3_length: 13
v_call: TRBV6-6
d_call: .
cdr3_aa: CASTLIRDQPQHF
cdr3_nt: TGTGCCAGCACCTTAATAAGGGATCAGCCCCAGCATTTT

clone_size: .
j_call: TRBJ2-6
cdr3_length: 18
v_call: TRBV4-2
d_call: TRBD2
cdr3_aa: CASSPETSGRPGANVLTF
cdr3_nt: TGTGCCAGCAGCCCCGAGACTAGCGGGAGACCTGGGGCCAACGTCCTGACTTTC

clone_size: few
j_call: TRBJ2-4
cdr3_length: 14
v_call: TRBV28
d_call: .
cdr3_aa: CASSPRGVQNIQYF
cdr3_nt: TGTGCCAGCAGTCCTAGGGGTGTTCAGAACATTCAGTACTTC

clone_size: few
j_call: TRBJ2-7
cdr3_length: 16
v_call: TRBV3-1
d_call: .
cdr3_aa: CASSQTPGLESYEQYF
cdr3_nt: TGTGCCAGCAGCCAAACCCCGGGACTGGAGTCCTACGAGCAGTACTTC

clone_size: .
j_call: TRBJ2-3
cdr3_length: 16
v_call: TRBV5-1
d_call: .
cdr3_aa: CASSLAGPSSPDTQYF
cdr3_nt: TGCGCCAGCAGCTTGGCAGGTCCCAGCTCTCCAGATACGCAGTATTTT

clone_size: .
j_call: TRBJ2-3
cdr3_length: 15
v_call: TRBV6-2/TRBV6-3
d_call: .
cdr3_aa: CASSSRAKGTDTQYF
cdr3_nt: TGTGCCAGCAGTTCTAGGGCCAAGGGCACAGATACGCAGTATTTT

clone_size: .
j_call: TRBJ2-6
cdr3_length: 18
v_call: TRBV7-3
d_call: .
cdr3_aa: CASSSRGLETSGANVLTF
cdr3_nt: TGTGCCAGCAGTTCGAGGGGACTGGAGACCTCTGGGGCCAACGTCCTGACTTTC

clone_size: .
j_call: TRBJ2-7
cdr3_length: 15
v_call: TRBV6-2/TRBV6-3
d_call: .
cdr3_aa: CASSYLSPGTYEQYF
cdr3_nt: TGTGCCAGCAGTTACCTCTCCCCAGGAACCTACGAGCAGTACTTC

clone_size: few
j_call: TRBJ2-6
cdr3_length: 15
v_call: TRBV2
d_call: .
cdr3_aa: CASTVVGTGANVLTF
cdr3_nt: TGTGCCAGCACTGTCGTTGGTACTGGGGCCAACGTCCTGACTTTC

clone_size: .
j_call: TRBJ1-6
cdr3_length: 14
v_call: TRBV20-1
d_call: .
cdr3_aa: CSATVGSRNSPLHF
cdr3_nt: TGCAGTGCTACCGTGGGTTCCCGGAATTCACCCCTCCACTTT

clone_size: .
j_call: TRBJ2-3
cdr3_length: 14
v_call: TRBV7-6
d_call: .
cdr3_aa: CASSLTANEGTQYF
cdr3_nt: TGTGCCAGCAGCTTAACGGCTAACGAGGGTACGCAGTATTTT

clone_size: .
j_call: TRBJ2-5
cdr3_length: 15
v_call: TRBV5-4
d_call: TRBD2
cdr3_aa: CASSLLLAGVETQYF
cdr3_nt: TGTGCCAGCAGCTTGCTACTAGCGGGAGTCGAGACCCAGTACTTC

clone_size: .
j_call: TRBJ2-7
cdr3_length: 12
v_call: TRBV5-6
d_call: .
cdr3_aa: CASSIGVFEQYF
cdr3_nt: TGTGCCAGCAGCATTGGAGTCTTCGAGCAGTACTTC

clone_size: .
j_call: TRBJ2-3
cdr3_length: 15
v_call: TRBV2
d_call: .
cdr3_aa: CASTRRGTSTDTQYF
cdr3_nt: TGTGCCAGCACCCGACGGGGGACTAGCACAGATACGCAGTATTTT

clone_size: .
j_call: TRBJ2-3
cdr3_length: 15
v_call: TRBV7-3
d_call: TRBD1
cdr3_aa: CASSLGDRAVDTQYF
cdr3_nt: TGTGCCAGCAGCTTAGGGGACAGGGCGGTAGATACGCAGTATTTT

clone_size: few
j_call: TRBJ2-1
cdr3_length: 14
v_call: TRBV7-2
d_call: .
cdr3_aa: CASSLGELGGEQFF
cdr3_nt: TGTGCCAGCAGTCTCGGGGAATTAGGAGGTGAGCAGTTCTTC

clone_size: .
j_call: TRBJ1-6
cdr3_length: 20
v_call: TRBV4-2
d_call: .
cdr3_aa: CASSQDLPQSFYSYNSPLHF
cdr3_nt: TGTGCCAGCAGCCAAGATCTACCGCAGTCCTTTTACTCCTATAATTCACCCCTCCACTTT

clone_size: few
j_call: TRBJ2-7
cdr3_length: 18
v_call: TRBV7-2
d_call: TRBD2
cdr3_aa: CASSSVLAGVLLPYEQYF
cdr3_nt: TGTGCCAGCAGCTCCGTACTAGCGGGAGTGCTTCTGCCCTACGAGCAGTACTTC

clone_size: .
j_call: TRBJ2-7
cdr3_length: 17
v_call: TRBV28
d_call: .
cdr3_aa: CASSRGGGRVQIYEQYF
cdr3_nt: TGTGCCAGCAGTAGAGGGGGTGGGCGGGTACAGATCTACGAGCAGTACTTC

clone_size: .
j_call: TRBJ1-2
cdr3_length: 15
v_call: TRBV27
d_call: .
cdr3_aa: CASSLWASSGYGYTF
cdr3_nt: TGTGCCAGCAGTTTATGGGCCTCAAGCGGCTATGGCTACACCTTC

clone_size: once
j_call: TRBJ1-5
cdr3_length: 14
v_call: TRBV6-1
d_call: TRBD1
cdr3_aa: CASRLDREPQPQHF
cdr3_nt: TGTGCCAGCAGACTGGACAGGGAACCGCAGCCCCAGCATTTT

clone_size: .
j_call: TRBJ2-7
cdr3_length: 14
v_call: TRBV13
d_call: .
cdr3_aa: CASSLGTISYEQYF
cdr3_nt: TGTGCCAGCAGCTTAGGCACTATCTCCTACGAGCAGTACTTC

clone_size: .
j_call: TRBJ2-7
cdr3_length: 13
v_call: TRBV7-3
d_call: TRBD1
cdr3_aa: CASSEDTGGEQYF
cdr3_nt: TGTGCCAGCAGCGAGGATACAGGGGGCGAGCAGTACTTC

clone_size: .
j_call: TRBJ2-7
cdr3_length: 14
v_call: TRBV7-2
d_call: .
cdr3_aa: CASSLPGGVREQYF
cdr3_nt: TGTGCCAGCAGCTTACCAGGAGGAGTGCGCGAGCAGTACTTC

clone_size: .
j_call: TRBJ1-4
cdr3_length: 13
v_call: TRBV20-1
d_call: .
cdr3_aa: CSARVRSNEKLFF
cdr3_nt: TGCAGTGCTAGAGTTAGATCTAATGAAAAACTGTTTTTT